This TCR beta chain was sequenced during a study of cytomegalovirus exposure and HLA in healthy donors (dated 2017 in TCRdb). For context, the study as a whole: According to an earlier analysis of a few hundred of the donors, 150 million to 200 million T cells yielded over 90 million unique TCR beta sequences and around 280 Gb of sequence data. An early release covering roughly 600 HLA-typed donors comprised 250 to 350 gigabases of sequencing data and tens of millions of unique TCR sequences. The genetic ancestry cluster associated with self-reported Caucasian donors included 70% to 85% of the roughly 400 genotyped donors. The study was designed to test whether signatures of past pathogen exposure could be identified by cataloging public T cell receptors. The study profiled the T cell repertoires of hundreds of subjects by immunosequencing and related them to cytomegalovirus serostatus. In addition to the first cohort of 650 to 750 subjects, a separate validation cohort of 120 different subjects was used. To predict cytomegalovirus infection status, the study combined high-throughput TCR immunosequencing, statistical association of individual TCRs with disease status, and machine learning. A later analysis re-examined previously published TCR beta repertoires from roughly 650 donors and added high-resolution HLA genotyping to investigate patterns of TCR occurrence. The later analysis used no new phenotypic data to find candidate immune exposures, relying instead on TCR beta sequences and their occurrence across donors. An earlier analysis of 450 to 750 of the donors used high-throughput TCR beta sequencing to judge whether each TCR beta V gene segment behaved as functional or pseudogenic. Donor age, sex, ethnicity and CMV serostatus were collected together with the repertoire data. In a later genetic analysis, genome-wide SNP genotypes for about three fifths of the roughly 670 donors were used, and that subset was treated as a discovery cohort. All discovery cohort repertoires had been generated using a single sequencing platform. HLA typing covered class I and class II loci at four-digit resolution. The number of typed donors differed by locus: about 620-640 for A, B, C, DRB1 and DQB1; 522 for DQA1; about 600 for DPA1; and some 450 for DPB1. About 5 DR-DQ haplotypes were handled as single units for association and clustering, since linkage in the cohort was strong. Among roughly 370 genotyped donors of the cohort, an average of approximately 240,000 unique TCR beta nucleotide sequences were sequenced per donor, about a sixth of them non-productive. General conclusions and limits of the study: Only TCR beta chains were sequenced in this cohort, and the absence of alpha or paired-chain data limited detectable features. CMV serostatus was the only immune exposure information available for the cohort. The classifier was reported to diagnose cytomegalovirus status with high specificity and sensitivity in both the original cohort and the validation cohort. When HLA alleles, especially DR and DQ, strongly co-occurred, TCR associations were difficult to assign to individual alleles. Several of the top co-occurrence clusters appeared to be linked to parvovirus B19, influenza, CMV and Epstein-Barr virus, according to a later analysis. According to a later analysis, most CMV-associated TCR beta chains appeared to be HLA-restricted, and the HLA associations seemed to be driven largely by CMV exposure. A later analysis associated 16,951 TCR beta sequences with specific HLA alleles at a false discovery rate of 0.05. A further reported finding was that TCR beta sequences accurately predicted the HLA-A and HLA-B alleles for most subjects in the first cohort. The study gave a list of more than 150 TCR beta chains associated with cytomegalovirus. Roughly 15 rarely observed V segments, including chromosome 9 orphons, were excluded from the earlier analysis of several hundred of the donors because counts were too low. The 87-base-pair reads could not distinguish some IMGT-functional V segments, including TRBV6-2 and TRBV6-3, so those segments were excluded. In an earlier analysis of more than 500 of the donors, most TCR beta V segments appeared in productive rearrangements about 87% or about 30% of the time, broadly matching IMGT annotations. In a later analysis, HLA-associated TCR beta chains were found to be more clonally expanded and to have lower generation probabilities than equally common non-associated chains. Linkage disequilibrium might explain the correlated functional status among segregating V segments, but an unknown experimental factor could not be excluded. The authors suggested that the approach could potentially be extended to other disease states and immunological phenotypes. Most TCR sequences were seen in very few donors, while some public TCRs were found in many individuals. Presence/absence analyses assumed roughly uniform sequencing depth across donors, an assumption that may not hold. Because some donors lacked HLA typing at each locus, the association tests relied only on the typed subset. Compared with the roughly 700-donor mean, donors in an Asian-associated ancestry cluster had fewer N-insertions in productive TCRs, according to a later genetic analysis. A group of highly shared sequence variants was considered likely to be a technical artifact of the sequencing pipeline. In vitro tests confirmed that three of the cytomegalovirus-associated TCR beta chains recognize cytomegalovirus antigens. V-gene and J-gene trimming of TCR beta chains was associated with a missense DCLRE1C variant in a later genetic analysis, and the association was replicated in an independent cohort. In a later analysis, TCR association rates were found to vary across HLA loci, with the most associated TCRs seen for DRB1 alleles and the fewest for HLA-C alleles.

Its CDR3 holds 13 amino acids, cysteine through phenylalanine. CDR3 DNA is the only sequence kept; it has 39 bases, read in frame from the first base. V and J lose 1 base and 8 bases, and a span of 12 bases separates them. The germline V gene specifies SGHRS as CDR1 and YFSETQ as CDR2. The cohort comprised some 700 healthy bone marrow donors. At the time of sampling, all cohort members were nominally healthy, though unrecorded immune exposures were likely present. The donor was CMV seronegative and belonged to the group of roughly 330 seronegative cohort members. A peripheral blood sample was collected from each donor, and TCR beta sequencing was performed on peripheral blood mononuclear cells. The Qiagen DNeasy Blood Extraction Kit was used to extract genomic DNA from the blood cell samples. This clone was seen only once. No antigen is known for it. Per-base qualities were not stored, and no clone one base away is much larger.

The library was made by the immunoSEQ multiplex PCR assay. For the multiplex PCR, a mixture combining 60 forward primers for TCR Vbeta segments and 13 reverse primers for TCR Jbeta segments was used. A multiplex PCR assay on genomic DNA amplified the CDR3 region of rearranged TCR beta genes. Amplified TCR beta libraries were sequenced as 87-base-pair reads on the Illumina HiSeq System. The authors processed their data as follows. In a later analysis, 70 million to 95 million unique TCR beta chains were counted across the approximately 670 repertoires, and roughly 11 million of these chains were shared by at least two donors. To remove PCR and sequencing errors, raw reads were error-corrected and collapsed into unique sequences using a nearest-neighbor algorithm that merged closely related sequences. V, D and J gene segments were assigned by aligning CDR3 sequences to IMGT reference sequences. For a sequence to be retained, a match of at least six nucleotides to both a V gene segment and a J gene segment was required. A rearrangement counted as productive if the CDR3 had no stop codons and remained in frame with V and J, and every other rearrangement counted as non-productive. Following IMGT convention, CDR3 was defined as the stretch from the second conserved V-encoded cysteine up to the conserved J-encoded phenylalanine. Sequences without an unambiguous match to a single V gene segment were excluded from the earlier analysis of 587 of the donors. In an earlier analysis of some 590 of the donors, V segments were called functional above 56.7% productive rearrangements and were called segregating when the between-donor standard deviation exceeded 5%. A statistical classification framework was built for diagnosing cytomegalovirus status from the catalog of TCR beta chain sequences. A later analysis assigned V and J genes by comparing TCR nucleotide sequences with IMGT/GENE-DB human TR gene sequences. The TCRdist pipeline was used in a later analysis to assign CDR3 sequences and most-parsimonious VDJ recombination scenarios. In a later analysis, each TCR beta chain was defined by its CDR3 amino acid sequence together with its V-gene family, and reads without a unique V-gene family were excluded. In a later analysis, several hundred highly shared, low-generation-probability nucleotide sequences were removed to address suspected cross-contamination and a sequencing artifact. For each public chain, a later analysis derived a clonal expansion index from normalized ranks of inferred template counts within each repertoire. In a later analysis, generation probabilities were computed using a VDJ recombination model fitted to out-of-frame rearrangements, and the results were checked against IGoR. In a later analysis, TCR-TCR, TCR-HLA and TCR-CMV co-occurrence was scored with hypergeometric tests, and a repertoire-size bias correction was applied to TCR pairs. A later analysis estimated false discovery rates by permuting HLA or CMV assignments 20 times. In a later analysis, co-occurring TCRs were grouped using DBSCAN, with TCRdist sequence similarity added in when clustering inside HLA-allele-positive subsets. Repertoires with fewer than 30,000 or more than 120,000 public chains were left out of co-occurrence clustering, as were five repertoires with anomalous nucleotide sharing. TCRdb retrieved this table from immuneACCESS and kept in-frame rearrangements only. Not all clones are present; in checked studies, unresolved V genes account for under half, and no reason is known for the remainder. That table furnishes V, J and clone size, whereas the DNA furnished D and trimming. Recorded for this sample are about 94,000 clones; roughly 76% of them occurred a single time. 1.1% to 1.5% of the sample lies in the top ten.

This clonotype originated in a male donor in good health and CMV-seronegative. Sequencing used PBMCs. The chain couples TRBV5-1 to TRBJ1-2, with a weak D call of TRBD1 (6 bases match). The sequenced DNA: TGCGCCAGCAGCTTGAGTACAGGGAGCGGCTACACCTTC. This codes for CASSLSTGSGYTF.